This T cell receptor (beta chain) emerged from a study of T cells in Graves' hyperthyroidism and ophthalmopathy (dated by TCRdb to 2018 to 2020). For the wider study: TCR V-J signatures able to tell the groups apart were searched for in a discovery cohort of 95 or so patients, of whom 43 had Graves' ophthalmopathy and under 65 had stable Graves' hyperthyroidism. Prospective prediction of ophthalmopathy was tested in an independent validation cohort consisting of about 19 hyperthyroidism patients and over 15 patients who later progressed to ophthalmopathy. The 100 discovery patients were divided at random into training and test sets in a 7:3 ratio. In more than 5 Graves' hyperthyroidism patients, the study also compared T-cell repertoires from thyroid tissue with T-cell repertoires from blood. After blood sampling, hyperthyroidism patients were treated with methimazole at a starting dose of 30 mg daily, and ophthalmopathy patients were treated with high-dose intravenous methylprednisolone. TCR Vbeta CDR3 sequencing of 120 to 150 peripheral blood samples (roughly 43 ophthalmopathy, 70 to 85 hyperthyroidism and roughly 17 progressor patients) is reported in the paper. The research as a whole found: In validation, the model predicted progression to ophthalmopathy a median of roughly 6.2 months before onset, with about 71% sensitivity and about 75% specificity. Sample size was not statistically predetermined, and blinding of investigators to group allocation was not performed. Most expanded thyroid clonotypes (frequency above 0.001) were also detected in blood, suggesting blood repertoires may reflect thyroid immune responses. A 13 V-J signature model separated ophthalmopathy from stable hyperthyroidism, with about 90% sensitivity and roughly 84% specificity in cross-validation and 80%/75% in testing.

Ten or more counts support this clonotype. The antigen it binds to is not known. No base qualities exist here, and no much larger clone lies one base off it. Amplification of TCR beta CDR3 regions was carried out from RNA transcripts. For the first round of RT-PCR on the TCR CDR3, the HTBI primer set was used together with the Qiagen OneStep RT-PCR kit. The libraries were constructed in a second round of multiplex PCR and then size-selected and purified. Sequencing of the libraries was done on an Illumina HiSeq2000 using paired-end 100 bp reads. The source study handled its data this way. SOAPnuke was used to process the raw data, throwing out any read that contained adapters or uncalled bases, had a mean Phred below 15, or lacked an exact constant-primer or identifier match. COPE v1.2.5 was used to merge the high-quality paired reads, and each unique nucleotide sequence was defined as a clonotype. MiTCR v1.1 was used to align clonotypes to the IMGT TRBV, TRBD and TRBJ reference segments. The analysis included only V-J combinations with a frequency above 0.0001, which together covered over 98% of the repertoires. A TCS score was defined as the ratio between F50 (clonal expansion) and ExV (chaos), using BLOSUM62-based TCRdist between CDR3 peptides within each V-J. Welch's t-statistics and random forest reduced just over 500 V-J features to roughly 13, which were used in a naive Bayes classifier (R e1071). The similarity between thyroid and blood repertoires was quantified using the Morisita-Horn index. TCRdb itself trimmed the public reads at Q25 with fastp, ran MiXCR and retained productive beta chains. Rows with one shared CDR3 protein collapse into an entry with the most common genes and DNA. TCRdb's processing, not the authors', yielded these V and J calls. The sample includes roughly 500,000 distinct CDR3 sequences, with about 46% observed a single time. Clones ranked in the top ten supply around 47% of the sample.

Patients with uncontrolled infections, other autoimmune diseases, pregnancy or lactation were excluded. Diagnoses were based on clinical symptoms, serum thyroxine and TRAb, thyroid ultrasound and orbital computed tomography. Trizol reagent was used to extract total RNA, and RNA quality was then checked on an Agilent 2100 Bioanalyzer. A distance of 20 bases separates the germline ends of V and J, which lose 5 bases and 10 bases respectively. There are 14 amino acids in the CDR3, from cysteine to phenylalanine inclusive. Only the CDR3 part of the read is kept: 42 bases, read in frame from the first base. According to the germline V gene (reference sequence), CDR1 reads LNHNV and CDR2 reads YYDKDF.

This sequence uses TRBV15 and TRBJ1-1; the D segment could be TRBD1, given 5 matching bases. The specimen was peripheral blood or thyroid tissue (not recorded which). The sequence was collected from an adult woman with Graves' disease, either hyperthyroidism or ophthalmopathy (not recorded which). The nucleotides read TGTGCCACCAGCCTCTCACCGACAGTCCTTCGAGCTTTCTTT. Its protein is CATSLSPTVLRAFF.